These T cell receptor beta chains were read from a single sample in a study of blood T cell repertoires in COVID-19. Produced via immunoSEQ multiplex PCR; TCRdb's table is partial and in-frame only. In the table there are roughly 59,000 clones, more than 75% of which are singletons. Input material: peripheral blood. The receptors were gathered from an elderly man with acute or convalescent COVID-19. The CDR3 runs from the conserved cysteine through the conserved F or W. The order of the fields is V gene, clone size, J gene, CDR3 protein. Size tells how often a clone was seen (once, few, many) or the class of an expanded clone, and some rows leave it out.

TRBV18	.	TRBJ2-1	CASSPGTSGGYNEQFF
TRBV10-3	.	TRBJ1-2	CAIRMGTGGGYGYTF
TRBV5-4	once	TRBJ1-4	CASSLGQGEKLFF
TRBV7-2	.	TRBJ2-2	CASNGGGANTGELFF
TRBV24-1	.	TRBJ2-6	CATSDPGTTGANVLTF
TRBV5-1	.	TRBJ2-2	CASSSDRANTGELFF
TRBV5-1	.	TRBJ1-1	CASSLATGNTEAFF
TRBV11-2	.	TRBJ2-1	CASSLDSGFSYNEQFF
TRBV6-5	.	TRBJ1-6	CASTWEPGSNSPLHF
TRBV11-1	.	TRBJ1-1	CASSPTVGLNTEAFF
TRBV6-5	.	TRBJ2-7	CASSPSGGSSYEQYF
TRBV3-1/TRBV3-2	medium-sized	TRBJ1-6	CASSQERWTGTNSPLHF
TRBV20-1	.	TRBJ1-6	CSASPQGSYNSPLHF
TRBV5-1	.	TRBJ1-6	CASRSGRFNSPLHF
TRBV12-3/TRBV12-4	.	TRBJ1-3	CASSGDVGNTIYF
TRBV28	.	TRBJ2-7	CASSQMDRTGYEQYF
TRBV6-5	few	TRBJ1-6	CASSPRGWTSPLHF
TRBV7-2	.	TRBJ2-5	CASSLDGRAAETQYF
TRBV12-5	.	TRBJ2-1	CASLLVAGASEQFF
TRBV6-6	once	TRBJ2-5	CAGRGQGSETQYF
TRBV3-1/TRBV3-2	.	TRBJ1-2	CASSPHDGTGGYGYTF
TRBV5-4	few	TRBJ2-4	CASSLVQGGQNIQYF
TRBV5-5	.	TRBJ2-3	CASSLDRSTDTQYF
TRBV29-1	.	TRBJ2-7	CSVAGAGTSIEQYF
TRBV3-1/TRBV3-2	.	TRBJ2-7	CASRQGAGSYEQYF
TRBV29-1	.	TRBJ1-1	CSVDGEITEAFF
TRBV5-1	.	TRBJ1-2	CASSFGQGARGYTF
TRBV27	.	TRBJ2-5	CASATSAKETQYF
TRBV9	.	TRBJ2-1	CASSGPSGGASSEQFF
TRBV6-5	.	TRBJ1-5	CASSYRGNQPQHF
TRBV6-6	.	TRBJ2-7	CASSFYRGGEQYF
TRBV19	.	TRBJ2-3	CASRTLAGEAGTQYF
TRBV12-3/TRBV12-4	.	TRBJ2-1	CVIKRGEHNEQFF